This T cell receptor beta chain was identified during a study of T-cell reconstitution after alpha-beta-depleted transplantation in children. The library targeted TCRbeta and was prepared with unique molecular identifiers. TCRdb re-analysed the PCR reads in MiXCR, keeping a single row per CDR3 protein. This table holds 800,000 to 1,000,000 distinct CDR3 sequences, about 29% found once. As to this clonotype: As yet, its antigen is unknown.

Germline values: CDR1 SGHRS, CDR2 YFSETQ. Between the trimmed V and J ends, which lost 1 base and 0 bases, there was a span of 10 bases. The CDR3 length is 16 residues. Overall study findings and caveats: Newly produced T cells mostly provided counts and TCRbeta diversity after one year, as hyperexpanded clones declined. The study reportedly traced alpha-beta T cells about two months after transplant to several hundred expanded graft clones.

This TCR was sampled from a boy under two years old who had a stem cell transplant for SCID, so the T cells may come from the graft donor. V is TRBV5-1 and J is TRBJ2-2; D ambiguous. The sample was PBMCs, mostly from graft donor cells, taken 360 days after TCRalphabeta/CD19-depleted stem cell transplant. The CDR3 nucleotides read TGCGCCAGCAGCTTGTGGGCATTTACGAACACCGGGGAGCTGTTTTTT. This translates into CASSLWAFTNTGELFF.